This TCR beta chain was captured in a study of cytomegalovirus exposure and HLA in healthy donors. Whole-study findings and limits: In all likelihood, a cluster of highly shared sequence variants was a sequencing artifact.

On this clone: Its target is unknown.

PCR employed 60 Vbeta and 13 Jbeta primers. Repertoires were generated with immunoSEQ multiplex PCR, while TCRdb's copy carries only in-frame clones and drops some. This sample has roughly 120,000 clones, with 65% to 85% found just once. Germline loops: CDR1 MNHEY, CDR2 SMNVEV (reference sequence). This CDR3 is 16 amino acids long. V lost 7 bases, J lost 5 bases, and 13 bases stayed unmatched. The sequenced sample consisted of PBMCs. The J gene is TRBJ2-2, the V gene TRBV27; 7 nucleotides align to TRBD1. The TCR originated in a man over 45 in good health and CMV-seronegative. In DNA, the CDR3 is TGTGCCAGCATTCCGAACCGGGACAGAGGTACCGGGGAGCTGTTTTTT. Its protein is CASIPNRDRGTGELFF.